These 3 T cell receptor beta chains originate from one sample sequenced in a study of blood T cells in healthy people across ages. For the second PCR, which ran for roughly 6 to 11 cycles, a sample-barcoded 5' primer and a J-beta primer mix were used. Using its own MiXCR run on the 5' RACE reads, TCRdb lists one record per CDR3 protein. The sample consists of 700,000 or so distinct CDR3 sequences, approximately 21% of them appearing once. The sample consisted of blood. The receptors shown here come from a man between 65 and 85 years old in good health.

The chain uses TRBV7-8 and TRBJ2-5, with D unresolved. Near its end, the DNA agrees better with TRBJ2-1, so the J call may be wrong. From germline, CDR1 is SGHVS and CDR2 FQNEAQ. The CDR3 extends over 13 amino acids. The CDR3 here is CASSTDRFLEQFF. CDR3 DNA sequence: TGTGCCAGCAGCACGGATAGGTTTTTGGAGCAGTTCTTC.

This chain joins TRBV12-3 or TRBV12-4 and TRBJ2-5; D gene ambiguous. The J call may be incorrect, as the DNA end agrees better with TRBJ2-1. The CDR3 sequence is 11 residues long. This CDR3 reads CASSLGPYQFF. The DNA of the CDR3 is TGTGCCAGCAGCCTCGGACCCTATCAGTTCTTC.

The chain is built from TRBV7-3 and TRBJ2-3, with D perhaps TRBD1 (6 bases). Germline V gives CDR1 SGHTA, CDR2 FQGTGA. Trimming removed 5 bases at V and 0 bases at J, with 12 bases between. The CDR3 sequence is 15 residues long. DNA for the CDR3: TGTGCCAGCAGCAAGGACAGAACTAGCACAGATACGCAGTATTTT. It is translated as CASSKDRTSTDTQYF.